This TCR beta chain originates from a study of T cell responses to AZD1222 COVID-19 vaccine. This clone is a singleton in its sample. Libraries were prepared by immunoSEQ multiplex PCR; TCRdb keeps only in-frame clonotypes and omits some of them. The data show tens of thousands of clones, approximately 85% seen once. Germline trimming cut 1 base from V and 11 bases from J; bases unmatched to any gene: 9. Germline V gives CDR1 SGHDN, CDR2 FVKESK. CDR3 length: 14 residues. The gene calls are TRBV14 and TRBJ1-1; 8 bases align to TRBD1. The sequences come from peripheral blood, collected 28 days after the second AZD1222 dose. This receptor was taken from an adult who received the AZD1222 COVID-19 vaccine. The CDR3 DNA follows: TGTGCCAGCAGCCAAGCCCGGGGGACAGGTTGGGCTTTCTTT. Translation gives CASSQARGTGWAFF.